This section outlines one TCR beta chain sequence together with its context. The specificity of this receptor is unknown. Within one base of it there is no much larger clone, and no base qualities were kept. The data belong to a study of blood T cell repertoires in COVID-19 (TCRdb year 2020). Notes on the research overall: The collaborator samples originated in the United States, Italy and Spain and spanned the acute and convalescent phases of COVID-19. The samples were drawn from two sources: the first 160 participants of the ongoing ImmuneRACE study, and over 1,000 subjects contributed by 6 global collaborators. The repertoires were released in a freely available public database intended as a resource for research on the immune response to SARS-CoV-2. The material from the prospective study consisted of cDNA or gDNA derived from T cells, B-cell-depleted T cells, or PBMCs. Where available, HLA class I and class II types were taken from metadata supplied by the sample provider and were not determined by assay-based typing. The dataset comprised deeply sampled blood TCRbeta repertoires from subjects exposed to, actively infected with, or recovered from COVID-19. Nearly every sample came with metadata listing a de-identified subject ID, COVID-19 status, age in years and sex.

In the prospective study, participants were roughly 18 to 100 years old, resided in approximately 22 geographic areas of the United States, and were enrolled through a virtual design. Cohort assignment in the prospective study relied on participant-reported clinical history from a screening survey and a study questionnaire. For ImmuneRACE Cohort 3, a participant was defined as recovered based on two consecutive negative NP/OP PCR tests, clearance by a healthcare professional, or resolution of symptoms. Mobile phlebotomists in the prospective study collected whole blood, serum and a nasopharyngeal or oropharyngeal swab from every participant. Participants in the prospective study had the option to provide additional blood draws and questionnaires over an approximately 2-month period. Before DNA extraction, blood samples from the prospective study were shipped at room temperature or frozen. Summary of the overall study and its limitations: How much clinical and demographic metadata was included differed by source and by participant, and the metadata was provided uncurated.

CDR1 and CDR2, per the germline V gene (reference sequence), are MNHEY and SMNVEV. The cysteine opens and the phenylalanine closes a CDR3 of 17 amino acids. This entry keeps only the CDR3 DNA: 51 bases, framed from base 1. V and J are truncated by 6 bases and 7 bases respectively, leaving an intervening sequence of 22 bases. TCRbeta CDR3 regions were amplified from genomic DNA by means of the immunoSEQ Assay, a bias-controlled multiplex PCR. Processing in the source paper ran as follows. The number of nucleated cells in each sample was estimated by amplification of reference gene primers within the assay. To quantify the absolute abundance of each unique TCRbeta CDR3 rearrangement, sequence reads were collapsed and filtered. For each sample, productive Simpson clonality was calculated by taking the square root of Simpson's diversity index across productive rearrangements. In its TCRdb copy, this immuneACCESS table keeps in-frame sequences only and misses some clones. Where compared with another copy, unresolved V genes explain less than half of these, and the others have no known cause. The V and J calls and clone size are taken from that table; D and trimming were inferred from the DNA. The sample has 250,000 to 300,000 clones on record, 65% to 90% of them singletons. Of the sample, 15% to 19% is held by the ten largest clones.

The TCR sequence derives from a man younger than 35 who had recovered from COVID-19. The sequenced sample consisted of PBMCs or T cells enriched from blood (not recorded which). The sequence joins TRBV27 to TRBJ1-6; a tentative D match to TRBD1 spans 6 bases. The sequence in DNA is TGTGCCAGCAGAATTCGCGGCAGGGACAAAGAAAATTCACCCCTCCACTTT. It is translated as CASRIRGRDKENSPLHF.